The following is a TCR beta chain sequence with its context. Antigen unknown. A clone one base away is much larger, so this may be a read error. CDR3 length: 11 residues. Deletions cut 10 bases from V and 7 bases from J, with 10 bases between. Germline V gene sequence: CDR1 ENHRY, CDR2 SYGVKD. Patients counted as stable if ophthalmopathy did not develop within 18 months. TCR beta CDR3 regions were amplified from RNA transcripts. A set of HTBI primers served as the primers for a first-round RT-PCR of the TCR CDR3. A single record per CDR3 protein comes from TCRdb applying MiXCR to the multiplex PCR reads. The repertoire consists of 800,000 or so distinct CDR3 sequences, with 38% occurring once and the leading ten covering over 8%. These data are taken from a study of T cells in Graves' hyperthyroidism and ophthalmopathy. Broader study findings: The model made its ophthalmopathy prediction, and onset followed a median around 6.5 months later. Classification by a 13 V-J model distinguished ophthalmopathy from stable hyperthyroidism.

V is TRBV10-3 and J is TRBJ2-2; D unclear. Specimen: blood. The TCR originated in a man between 18 and 35 years old with Graves' hyperthyroidism. The CDR3 region is CATSAGGELFF. Here the CDR3 DNA reads TGTGCCACCTCTGCTGGCGGGGAGCTGTTTTTT.